Sequencing of this TCR beta chain was carried out in a study of blood T cell repertoires in COVID-19. As for the study in general: Whether acute or convalescent, the COVID-19 samples came from the United States, Italy and Spain. Sources were T cells, B-cell-depleted T cells, or PBMCs; the material itself was cDNA or gDNA.

Per the original data handling: Amplifying reference gene primers gave estimates of nucleated cell counts. Only in-frame clones appear in the TCRdb table, and some are missing; sequencing was by immunoSEQ multiplex PCR. The V and J calls and the clone size are those of that table, but D and trimming were determined from the DNA. The sample yields 130,000 to 150,000 clones, approximately 86% seen once. This clone has only one observation. The germline V gene encodes CDR1 KGHSH and CDR2 LQKENI. V lost 6 bases and J lost 4; bases outside the gene matches: 9. This CDR3 has 15 amino acids. V gene TRBV18 combines with J gene TRBJ2-7; 10 bases fit TRBD1. The specimen sequenced was peripheral blood. The receptor was derived from a woman in her 50s with acute or convalescent COVID-19. CDR3 bases: TGTGCCAGCTCCCAAGGGACAGGGGAATATTACGAGCAGTACTTC. Translating gives CASSQGTGEYYEQYF.